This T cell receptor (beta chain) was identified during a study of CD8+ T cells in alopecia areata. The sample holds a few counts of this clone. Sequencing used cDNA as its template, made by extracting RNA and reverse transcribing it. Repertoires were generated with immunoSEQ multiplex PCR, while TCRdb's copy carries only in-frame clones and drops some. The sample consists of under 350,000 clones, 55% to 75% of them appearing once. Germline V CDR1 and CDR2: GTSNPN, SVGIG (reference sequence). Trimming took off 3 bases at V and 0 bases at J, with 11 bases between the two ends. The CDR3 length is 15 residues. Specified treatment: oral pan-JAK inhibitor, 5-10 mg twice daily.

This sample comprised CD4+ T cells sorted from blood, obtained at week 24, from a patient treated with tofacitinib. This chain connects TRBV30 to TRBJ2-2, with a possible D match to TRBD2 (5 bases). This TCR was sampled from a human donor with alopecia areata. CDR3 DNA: TGTGCCTGGAGGGCCGCGGGCGCGAACACCGGGGAGCTGTTTTTT. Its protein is CAWRAAGANTGELFF.